This TCR beta chain came from a study of shared clonotypes between healthy human individuals. Study as a whole: Per-donor plates numbered three CD4 naive, three CD4 memory, two CD8 naive and one CD8 memory.

Germline V gene sequence: CDR1 SGHRS, CDR2 YFSETQ. V was pared by 0 bases and J by 2 bases, with 3 bases of the junction left unmatched. This CDR3 contains 16 residues. Genomic DNA per cell subset filled all wells of several immunoSEQ plates. Assay used: immunoSEQ multiplex PCR; TCRdb lists only in-frame clones, some missing. The sample lists some 360,000 clones; roughly 70% were seen once. The sample taken for sequencing was memory CD4+ T cells sorted from blood. This sample's subset: CD45RA-negative fraction. The V and J genes are TRBV5-1 and TRBJ2-3; 10 bases map to TRBD1. This sequence originates from a young man in good health. The CDR3, as DNA: TGCGCCAGCAGCTTGGATGGACAGGGGGACACAGATACGCAGTATTTT. Its protein product is CASSLDGQGDTDTQYF.